This T cell receptor beta chain appears in the sequencing data of a study of human T cells and chemical hapten exposure. Study at large: The study sensitized with 2% DPC on a roughly 2 cm by roughly 2 cm patch of upper inner arm skin. TCR yields per sample varied mostly from small pooled library volume differences.

Specified time point: patch test 2, 6 weeks after DPC sensitization. Stated treatment: therapeutic diphenylcyclopropenone sensitization with weekly scalp DPC. Individual cDNA molecules (in the library) carried attached unique molecular identifiers. TCRdb itself ran the RACE reads through MiXCR, one entry per CDR3 protein. The sample shows some 150,000 distinct CDR3 sequences, around 11% of them seen only once. Trimming pared 0 bases from V and 3 bases from J, leaving 9 bases between. Germline loops: CDR1 MGHRA, CDR2 YSYEKL. This CDR3 contains 15 residues. Sequencing was performed on whole blood, taken in connection with sensitization to the hapten diphenylcyclopropenone (DPC). The rearrangement uses TRBV4-1 and TRBJ1-5; D is uncertain. The origin of this receptor is a woman in her fifties or sixties with alopecia areata. Some clones in this sample may be carry-over from other donors' samples. CDR3 bases: TGCGCCAGCAGCCAAGAAAGAGTCCTCAATCAGCCCCAGCATTTT. Translation: CASSQERVLNQPQHF.